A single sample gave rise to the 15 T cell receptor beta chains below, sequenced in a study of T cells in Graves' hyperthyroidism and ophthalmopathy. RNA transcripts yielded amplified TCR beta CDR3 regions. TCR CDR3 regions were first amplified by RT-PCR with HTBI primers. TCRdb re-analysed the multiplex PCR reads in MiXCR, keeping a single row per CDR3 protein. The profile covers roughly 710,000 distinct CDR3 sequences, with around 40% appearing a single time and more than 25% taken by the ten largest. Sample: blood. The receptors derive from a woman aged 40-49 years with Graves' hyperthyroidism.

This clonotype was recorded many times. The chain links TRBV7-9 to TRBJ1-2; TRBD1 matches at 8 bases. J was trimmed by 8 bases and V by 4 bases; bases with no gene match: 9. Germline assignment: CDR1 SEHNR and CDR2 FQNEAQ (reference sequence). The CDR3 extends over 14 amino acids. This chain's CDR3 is CASSSHPGTGGYTF. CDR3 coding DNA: TGTGCCAGCAGCTCTCACCCCGGGACAGGAGGCTACACCTTC.

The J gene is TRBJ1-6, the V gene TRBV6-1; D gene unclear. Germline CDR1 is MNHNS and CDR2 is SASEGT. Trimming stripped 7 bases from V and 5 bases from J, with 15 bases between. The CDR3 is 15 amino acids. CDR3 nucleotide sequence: TGTGCCAGCAAAGACCCTCGGGAGGATAATTCACCCCTCCACTTT. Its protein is CASKDPREDNSPLHF.

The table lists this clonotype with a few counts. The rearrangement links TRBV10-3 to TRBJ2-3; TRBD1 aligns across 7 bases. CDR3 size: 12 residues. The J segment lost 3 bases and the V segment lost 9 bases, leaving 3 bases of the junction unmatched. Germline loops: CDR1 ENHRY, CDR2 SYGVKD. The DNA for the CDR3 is TGTGCCATAGGACAGGAGACAGATACGCAGTATTTT. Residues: CAIGQETDTQYF.

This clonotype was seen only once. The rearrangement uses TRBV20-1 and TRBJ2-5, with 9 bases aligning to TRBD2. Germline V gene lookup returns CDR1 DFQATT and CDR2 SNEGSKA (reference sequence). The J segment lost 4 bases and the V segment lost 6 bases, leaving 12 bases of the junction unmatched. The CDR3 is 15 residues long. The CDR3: CSARGTGGGGETQYF. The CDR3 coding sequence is TGCAGTGCACGGGGGACTGGCGGGGGGGGAGAGACCCAGTACTTC.

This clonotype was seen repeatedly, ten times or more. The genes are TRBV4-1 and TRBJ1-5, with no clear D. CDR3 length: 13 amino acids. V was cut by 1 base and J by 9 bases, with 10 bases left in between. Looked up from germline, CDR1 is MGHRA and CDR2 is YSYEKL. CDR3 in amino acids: CASSQARSLPQHF. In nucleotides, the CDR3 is TGCGCCAGCAGCCAAGCGAGAAGTCTGCCCCAGCATTTT.

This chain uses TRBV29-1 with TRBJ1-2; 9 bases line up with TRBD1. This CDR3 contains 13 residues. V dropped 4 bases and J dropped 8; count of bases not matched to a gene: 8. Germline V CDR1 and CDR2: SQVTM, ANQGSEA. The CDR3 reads CSVGSGQGLGYTF. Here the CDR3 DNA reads TGCAGCGTTGGCTCGGGACAGGGTTTGGGCTACACCTTC.

DNA for the CDR3: TGTGCCAGCATTTTAGCGGTAAATTACAATGAGCAGTTCTTC. Its protein product is CASILAVNYNEQFF. The rearrangement joins TRBV2 to TRBJ2-1; the D gene is possibly TRBD2 (6 bases). This CDR3 is 14 amino acids long. V was shortened by 7 bases and J by 4 bases, with 14 bases between the two germline ends. Germline assignment: CDR1 SNHLY and CDR2 FYNNEI.

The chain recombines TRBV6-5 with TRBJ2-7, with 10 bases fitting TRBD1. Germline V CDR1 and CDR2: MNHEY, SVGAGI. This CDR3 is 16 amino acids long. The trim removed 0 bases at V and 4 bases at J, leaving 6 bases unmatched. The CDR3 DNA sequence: TGTGCCAGCAGTTACTCCGCCGGGACAGGGGCTTACGAGCAGTACTTC. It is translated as CASSYSAGTGAYEQYF.

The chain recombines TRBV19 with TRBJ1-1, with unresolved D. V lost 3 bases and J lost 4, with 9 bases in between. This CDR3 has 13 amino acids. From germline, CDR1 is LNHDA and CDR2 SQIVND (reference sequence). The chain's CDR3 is CASSIVLGTEAFF. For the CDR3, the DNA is TGTGCCAGTAGTATCGTGCTGGGCACTGAAGCTTTCTTT.

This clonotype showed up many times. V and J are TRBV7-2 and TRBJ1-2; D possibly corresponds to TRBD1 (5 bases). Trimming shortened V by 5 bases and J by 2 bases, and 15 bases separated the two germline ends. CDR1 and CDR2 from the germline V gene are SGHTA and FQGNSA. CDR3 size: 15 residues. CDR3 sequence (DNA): TGTGCCAGCAGCAAGCTCCCCAGGGAAAACTATGGCTACACCTTC. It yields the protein CASSKLPRENYGYTF.

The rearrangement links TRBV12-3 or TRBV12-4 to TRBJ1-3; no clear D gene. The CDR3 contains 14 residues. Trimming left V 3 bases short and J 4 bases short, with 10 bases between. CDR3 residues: CASSLEESGNTIYF. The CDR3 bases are TGTGCCAGCAGTTTGGAAGAGTCCGGAAACACCATATATTTT.

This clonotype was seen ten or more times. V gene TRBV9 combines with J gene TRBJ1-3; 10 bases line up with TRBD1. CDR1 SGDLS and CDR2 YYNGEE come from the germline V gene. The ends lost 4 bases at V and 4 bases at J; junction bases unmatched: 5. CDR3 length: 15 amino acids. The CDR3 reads CASSPGTGEGNTIYF. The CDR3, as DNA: TGTGCCAGCAGCCCCGGGACAGGGGAAGGAAACACCATATATTTT. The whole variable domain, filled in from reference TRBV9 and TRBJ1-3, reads DSGVTQTPKHLITATGQRVTLRCSPRSGDLSVYWYQQSLDQGLQFLIQYYNGEERAKGNILERFSAQQFPDLHSELNLSSLELGDSALYFCASSPGTGEGNTIYFGEGSWLTVV.

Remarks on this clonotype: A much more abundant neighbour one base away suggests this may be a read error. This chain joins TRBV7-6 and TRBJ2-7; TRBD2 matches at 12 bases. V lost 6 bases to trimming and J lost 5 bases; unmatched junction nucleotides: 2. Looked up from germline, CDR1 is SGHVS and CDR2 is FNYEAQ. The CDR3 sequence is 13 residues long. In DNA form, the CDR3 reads TGTGCCAGCAGACTAGCGGGAGGCCACGAGCAGTACTTC. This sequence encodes CASRLAGGHEQYF.

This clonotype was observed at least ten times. The CDR3 DNA reads as TGCGCCAGCAGCTTCGCCGGGACAGGGAATTCACCCCTCCACTTT. Its protein is CASSFAGTGNSPLHF. The chain uses TRBV10-2 and TRBJ1-6, with TRBD1 matching over 9 bases. This CDR3 is built from 15 residues. In germline, CDR1 is WSHSY, CDR2 SAAADI. The trim removed 6 bases at V and 7 bases at J, leaving 7 bases unmatched.

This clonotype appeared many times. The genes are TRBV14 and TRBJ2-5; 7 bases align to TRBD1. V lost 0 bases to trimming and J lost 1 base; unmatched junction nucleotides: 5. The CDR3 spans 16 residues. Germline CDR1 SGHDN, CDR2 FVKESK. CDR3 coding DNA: TGTGCCAGCAGCCAAGACAGGGGACAGATCCAAGAGACCCAGTACTTC. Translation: CASSQDRGQIQETQYF.